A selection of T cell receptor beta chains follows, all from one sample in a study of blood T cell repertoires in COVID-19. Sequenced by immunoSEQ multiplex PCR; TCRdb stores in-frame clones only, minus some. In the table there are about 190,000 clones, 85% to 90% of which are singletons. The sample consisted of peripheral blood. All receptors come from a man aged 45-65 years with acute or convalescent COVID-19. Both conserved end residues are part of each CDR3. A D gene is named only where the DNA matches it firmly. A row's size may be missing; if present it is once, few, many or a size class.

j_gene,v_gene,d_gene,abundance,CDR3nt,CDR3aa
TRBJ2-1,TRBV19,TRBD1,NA,TGTGCCAGTAGTATAGATCCCGGGACAGTAGCCTACAATGAGCAGTTCTTC,CASSIDPGTVAYNEQFF
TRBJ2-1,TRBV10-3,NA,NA,TGTGCCACCGATGGGGGCCCCCTAAACAATGAGCAGTTCTTC,CATDGGPLNNEQFF
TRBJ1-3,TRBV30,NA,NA,TGTGCCTGGAGTGTACGAACGACAGCCTACAGCTCTGGAAACACCATATATTTT,CAWSVRTTAYSSGNTIYF
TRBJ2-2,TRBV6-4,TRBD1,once,TGTGCCAGCAGTGCTGGACAGGGAAACATCGGGGAGCTGTTTTTT,CASSAGQGNIGELFF
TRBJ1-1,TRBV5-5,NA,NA,TGTGCCAGCAAGGCTGGGAGGAACACTGAAGCTTTCTTT,CASKAGRNTEAFF
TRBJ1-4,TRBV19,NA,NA,TGTGCCAGTAGTTCAGCCCCCCGGGGAACTAATGAAAAACTGTTTTTT,CASSSAPRGTNEKLFF
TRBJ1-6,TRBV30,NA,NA,TGTGCCTGGGGACCCGCTCTCGGGTCACCCCTCCACTTT,CAWGPALGSPLHF
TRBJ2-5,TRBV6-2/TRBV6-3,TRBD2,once,TGTGCCAGCAGTTACTCAGGGCGGGGGATCCAAGAGACCCAGTACTTC,CASSYSGRGIQETQYF
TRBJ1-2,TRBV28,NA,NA,TGTGCCAGCACCTTGGGAGCCTACTATGGCTACACCTTC,CASTLGAYYGYTF
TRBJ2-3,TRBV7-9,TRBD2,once,TGTGCCAGCCTTAGACCCTCGCGGGGGGATACGCAGTATTTT,CASLRPSRGDTQYF
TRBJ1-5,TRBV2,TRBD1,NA,TGTGCCAGCAGCGCGGACAGGGGTAATCAGCCCCAGCATTTT,CASSADRGNQPQHF
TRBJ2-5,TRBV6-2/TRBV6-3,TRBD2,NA,TGTGCCAGCAGCCGGGGGGACTATCAAGAGACCCAGTACTTC,CASSRGDYQETQYF
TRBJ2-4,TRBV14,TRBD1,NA,TGTGCCAGCAGCCAAGTCACCGGGACAGGGGGCACCATTCAGTACTTC,CASSQVTGTGGTIQYF
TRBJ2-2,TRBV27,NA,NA,TGTGCCAGCAGTTTATGGGGCGGAAACACCGGGGAGCTGTTTTTT,CASSLWGGNTGELFF
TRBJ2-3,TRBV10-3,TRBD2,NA,TGTGCCATCAGGGTAGCGGGAAAGAGCACAGATACGCAGTATTTT,CAIRVAGKSTDTQYF
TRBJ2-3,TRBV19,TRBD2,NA,TGTGCCAGTGGTAGCGGGGAGACAGATACGCAGTATTTT,CASGSGETDTQYF
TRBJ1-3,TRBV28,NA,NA,TGTGCCAGCATCGGGTCAATGGGTTTCGCTGGAAACACCATATATTTT,CASIGSMGFAGNTIYF
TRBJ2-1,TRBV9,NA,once,TGTGCCAGCAGCGTGTCCGACAGCTCCTACAATGAGCAGTTCTTC,CASSVSDSSYNEQFF
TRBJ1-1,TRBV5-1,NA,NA,TGCGCCAGCAGCTTAAGGGAGGAAACTGAAGCTTTCTTT,CASSLREETEAFF
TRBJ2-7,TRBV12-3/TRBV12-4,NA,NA,TGTGCCAGCAGCATGGACAGCTACGAGCAGTACTTC,CASSMDSYEQYF
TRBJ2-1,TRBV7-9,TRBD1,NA,TGTGCCAGCAGCTTAGGGGGACAGAACAATGAGCAGTTCTTC,CASSLGGQNNEQFF
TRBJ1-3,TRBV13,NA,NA,TGTGCCAGCAGCTTAGGCAGGCCCCCATCTGGAAACACCATATATTTT,CASSLGRPPSGNTIYF
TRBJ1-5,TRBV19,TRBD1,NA,TGTGCCAGTCGACAGGGGTATAGCAATCAGCCCCAGCATTTT,CASRQGYSNQPQHF
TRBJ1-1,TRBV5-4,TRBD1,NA,TGTGCCAGCAGCTTGGGGCCAGGGGGCGCGGTCACTGAAGCTTTCTTT,CASSLGPGGAVTEAFF
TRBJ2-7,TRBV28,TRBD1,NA,TGTGCCAGTGGGGGACAGGAAGCCTACGAGCAGTACTTC,CASGGQEAYEQYF
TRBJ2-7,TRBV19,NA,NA,TGTGCCAGTAGACCGAAGGACAGCCGATCCTCCTACGAGCAGTACTTC,CASRPKDSRSSYEQYF
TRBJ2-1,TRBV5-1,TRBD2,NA,TGCGCCAGCAGCTTGGAAGCTAGCGGTACCTACAATGAGCAGTTCTTC,CASSLEASGTYNEQFF
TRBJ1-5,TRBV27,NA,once,TGTGCCAGCAGTTTATCCGGGTTGGGTCAGCCCCAGCATTTT,CASSLSGLGQPQHF
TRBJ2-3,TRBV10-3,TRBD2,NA,TGTGCCATCGGGTCGGGACTAGCGGGGGGCGGGGGAGATACGCAGTATTTT,CAIGSGLAGGGGDTQYF
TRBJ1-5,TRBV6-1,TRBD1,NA,TGTGCCAGCAGTGATCCTACCCCCGGACAGGGGCTGCCCCAGCATTTT,CASSDPTPGQGLPQHF
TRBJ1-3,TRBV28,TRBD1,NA,TGTGCCAGCAGTCGGGACAGAATCTATGGAAACACCATATATTTT,CASSRDRIYGNTIYF
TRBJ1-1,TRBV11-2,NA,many,TGTGCCAGCAGCTTTGGGCAGGGCAGGTTCACTGAAGCTTTCTTT,CASSFGQGRFTEAFF
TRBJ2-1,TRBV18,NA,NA,TGTGCCAGCTCACCGGACTCGCGTGGCGAGCAGTTCTTC,CASSPDSRGEQFF
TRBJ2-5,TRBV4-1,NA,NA,TGCGCCAGCAGCCAGGGGACAATCCAAGAGACCCAGTACTTC,CASSQGTIQETQYF
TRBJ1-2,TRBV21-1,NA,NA,TGTGCCAGCAGCAAAGGACAGGGGGCTTGTGGTGGCTACACCTTC,CASSKGQGACGGYTF
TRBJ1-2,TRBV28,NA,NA,TGTGCCAGCAGTTTAACCAGGGCAGTCAACCATGGCTACACCTTC,CASSLTRAVNHGYTF
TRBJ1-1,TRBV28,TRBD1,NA,TGTGCCAGCAGAGACGACAGGGGGCCTGGCACTGAAGCTTTCTTT,CASRDDRGPGTEAFF